These 26 T cell receptor beta chains share one sample of origin, sequenced in a study of spatial heterogeneity in lung cancer. Antigens for these TCRs are unknown. TCRdb re-derived calls from the 5' RACE reads in MiXCR, one entry per CDR3 protein. The table lists 15,000 to 20,000 distinct CDR3 sequences, approximately 8.3% of them singletons, with about 23% in the top ten. Study observations and caveats: In tumors, expanded intratumoral alpha and beta TCR counts tracked mutation counts.

Documented time point: sample taken at primary tumor resection. The material sequenced was lung tumor tissue, taken at surgery. The receptors derive from a male donor with early-stage non-small cell lung cancer.

In this sample, this clonotype turned up many times. The chain carries TRBV4-2 and TRBJ1-3; no definite D call. Germline V lookup: CDR1 LGHNA, CDR2 YNFKEQ. Trimming shortened V by 0 bases and J by 4 bases, and 10 bases separated the two germline ends. This CDR3 has 15 residues. The CDR3 region has the DNA TGTGCCAGCAGCCAAGAATCAGCCAGAGGAAACACCATATATTTT. The encoded protein is CASSQESARGNTIYF.

A word on this clonotype: One base away lies a much larger clone, so this may be a sequencing read error. The chain is built from TRBV20-1 and TRBJ2-3; 11 nucleotides agree with TRBD2. V shed 2 bases and J 2 bases; nucleotides not matched to a gene: 3. CDR1 is DFQATT, CDR2 SNEGSKA, per germline (reference sequence). This CDR3 is built from 15 residues. The CDR3, as DNA: TGCAGTGCTAGACCGACTAGCGGGATCACAGATACGCAGTATTTT. This encodes CSARPTSGITDTQYF.

This clonotype was detected a few times. The chain combines TRBV5-4 with TRBJ1-5, with D perhaps matching TRBD1 (5 bases). The CDR3 covers 14 residues. V lost 0 bases and J 3 bases, leaving 7 bases between the germline ends. Germline lookup yields CDR1 SGHNT and CDR2 YYREEE (reference sequence). The CDR3 nucleotides are TGTGCCAGCAGCTTGGCAGGGATCAATCAGCCCCAGCATTTT. Residues: CASSLAGINQPQHF.

This clonotype appeared many times. V is TRBV28 and J is TRBJ1-2; D may be TRBD1 (6 bases). The CDR3 loop spans 14 amino acids. Trimming left V 11 bases short and J 5 bases short, with 21 bases between. Germline-derived CDR1 and CDR2 are MDHEN and SYDVKM. CDR3 sequence (DNA): TGTGCCCTAAGGAGGGGACAAGGGCGTTATGGCTACACCTTC. Translated: CALRRGQGRYGYTF.

Ten or more counts support this clonotype. This chain connects TRBV28 to TRBJ1-2; a possible D gene is TRBD1 (5 bases). The length of the CDR3 is 15 residues. V lost 2 bases to trimming and J lost 4 bases, with 14 bases between them. Germline V gene data show CDR1 as MDHEN and CDR2 as SYDVKM. The CDR3 region is CASSLGLGQAYGYTF. CDR3 coding DNA: TGTGCCAGCAGTTTAGGACTGGGGCAGGCCTATGGCTACACCTTC.

The V call is TRBV7-9, the J call TRBJ2-6; a weak D match, TRBD2 (5 bases). Germline V lookup: CDR1 SEHNR, CDR2 FQNEAQ (reference sequence). The V gene lost 3 bases and the J gene lost 0 bases, with 9 bases spanning the gap. The CDR3 has 16 amino acids. The CDR3 spells CASSFPRGSGANVLTF. CDR3 bases: TGTGCCAGCAGCTTCCCCCGGGGCTCTGGGGCCAACGTCCTGACTTTC. The variable domain in full, completed from reference TRBV7-9 and TRBJ2-6, reads DTGVSQNPRHKITKRGQNVTFRCDPISEHNRLYWYRQTLGQGPEFLTYFQNEAQLEKSRLLSDRFSAERPKGSFSTLEIQRTEQGDSAMYLCASSFPRGSGANVLTFGAGSRLTVL.

This clonotype has at least ten counts. The rearrangement links TRBV30 to TRBJ2-1; unclear D gene. From germline, CDR1 is GTSNPN and CDR2 SVGIG (reference sequence). V was cut by 0 bases and J by 5 bases, with 17 bases left in between. This CDR3 has 16 amino acids. Here the CDR3 DNA reads TGTGCCTGGAGTGTACTTCTTTTTATGGGGAACAATGAGCAGTTCTTC. Translating it yields CAWSVLLFMGNNEQFF. Full variable domain (outside the CDR3, taken from reference TRBV30 and TRBJ2-1): SQTIHQWPATLVQPVGSPLSLECTVEGTSNPNLYWYRQAAGRGLQLLFYSVGIGQISSEVPQNLSASRPQDRQFILSSKKLLLSDSGFYLCAWSVLLFMGNNEQFFGPGTRLTVL.

The genes are TRBV5-1 and TRBJ2-3; TRBD2 matches 7 bases. This CDR3 is 16 amino acids long. J gave up 2 bases and V 0 bases, and 6 bases lay outside the gene matches. The V gene's germline CDR1 is SGHRS and CDR2 YFSETQ. CDR3 in DNA: TGCGCCAGCAGCTTGGATACAGCGGGAACCACAGATACGCAGTATTTT. This gives the protein CASSLDTAGTTDTQYF.

This clonotype was seen ten or more times. This rearrangement joins TRBV5-5 to TRBJ1-6, with D possibly matching TRBD1 (6 bases). The CDR3 contains 18 residues. Germline V gives CDR1 SGHKS, CDR2 YYEKEE (reference sequence). V was cut by 4 bases and J by 0 bases, with 17 bases left in between. The CDR3 DNA follows: TGTGCCAGCAGCCACGACAGGTCCCAGAGCTCCTATAATTCACCCCTCCACTTT. Translation gives CASSHDRSQSSYNSPLHF.

This clonotype appeared a few times. J is TRBJ2-1 and V is TRBV15; TRBD1 matches 9 bases. This CDR3 has 13 amino acids. Germline-derived CDR1 and CDR2 are LNHNV and YYDKDF (reference sequence). V dropped 8 bases and J dropped 5; count of bases not matched to a gene: 4. The DNA of the CDR3 is TGTGCCACCGGGACAGGGTTCCACAATGAGCAGTTCTTC. Its translation is CATGTGFHNEQFF.

V and J are TRBV29-1 and TRBJ2-5; D gene ambiguous. The germline gives CDR1 SQVTM, CDR2 ANQGSEA. The V gene lost 5 bases and the J gene lost 2 bases, with 18 bases spanning the gap. This CDR3 region has 15 residues. The DNA of the CDR3 is TGCAGCGTTCAAACCCACGCTAGACGGCAAGAGACCCAGTACTTC. Amino acids: CSVQTHARRQETQYF.

The rearrangement uses TRBV13 and TRBJ2-3; D might be TRBD1 (5 bases). The germline gives CDR1 PRHDT, CDR2 FYEKMQ (reference sequence). The CDR3 extends over 15 amino acids. V was clipped by 5 bases and J by 1 base, with 13 bases between them. The CDR3 sequence: CASSQDRPGTDTQYF. As DNA, the CDR3 is TGTGCCAGCAGCCAAGACAGACCCGGCACAGATACGCAGTATTTT.

The table lists this clonotype with many counts. The rearrangement joins TRBV7-2 to TRBJ2-1; 16 bases match TRBD2. This CDR3 contains 16 residues. Per the germline V gene, CDR1 is SGHTA and CDR2 is FQGNSA. The V gene end was trimmed by 5 bases and the J gene end by 8 bases; junction bases not matched to a gene: 6. CDR3 in DNA: TGTGCCAGCAGCCACGGGACTAGCGGGGGGGCCGATGAGCAGTTCTTC. Residues: CASSHGTSGGADEQFF.

This clonotype turned up a few times. The chain employs TRBV3-1 and TRBJ1-1; no definite D call. Between the trimmed V and J ends, which lost 0 bases and 5 bases, there was a span of 16 bases. Germline V CDR1 and CDR2: LGHDT, YNNKEL (reference sequence). This CDR3 comprises 16 residues. The CDR3 DNA sequence: TGTGCCAGCAGCCAAGAAGGGCGCGTGTCGGGTACTGAAGCTTTCTTT. Its translation: CASSQEGRVSGTEAFF.

V usage is TRBV28 and J usage is TRBJ2-7; no clear D. CDR3 length: 13 residues. Between the trimmed V and J ends, which lost 3 bases and 4 bases, there was a span of 10 bases. Germline CDR1 is MDHEN and CDR2 is SYDVKM. The CDR3 here is CASSFGLRYEQYF. DNA for the CDR3: TGTGCCAGCAGTTTCGGGTTAAGGTACGAGCAGTACTTC.

The rearrangement links TRBV20-1 to TRBJ2-2, with 12 nucleotides matching TRBD2. The V gene's germline CDR1 is DFQATT and CDR2 SNEGSKA (reference sequence). Germline trimming cut 0 bases from V and 6 bases from J; bases unmatched to any gene: 5. This CDR3 is built from 16 residues. CDR3 residues: CSARDPTSGGSGELFF. For the CDR3, the DNA is TGCAGTGCTAGAGATCCGACTAGCGGGGGTTCCGGGGAGCTGTTTTTT.

This clonotype has at least ten counts. The genes are TRBV5-4 and TRBJ1-1; D is possibly TRBD1 (5 bases). V was cut by 6 bases and J by 3 bases, with 18 bases left in between. Germline CDR1 reads SGHNT; CDR2 reads YYREEE (reference sequence). The CDR3 runs 15 residues. The CDR3 DNA reads as TGTGCCAGCATCGTGAGGTGGGGGGGGTACACTGAAGCTTTCTTT. This gives the protein CASIVRWGGYTEAFF.

This clonotype was seen more than once but under ten times. The chain recombines TRBV2 with TRBJ2-1, with D perhaps TRBD2 (7 bases). CDR1 is SNHLY, CDR2 FYNNEI, per germline. The V and J ends lost 2 bases and 4 bases respectively, with 18 bases between them. The CDR3 loop spans 17 amino acids. CDR3 sequence: CASSERVRGAGYNEQFF. The CDR3 region has the DNA TGTGCCAGCAGTGAACGGGTCCGGGGGGCGGGTTACAATGAGCAGTTCTTC.

The sample holds many counts of this clonotype. This chain connects TRBV24-1 to TRBJ2-5; the D gene is possibly TRBD2 (5 bases). V lost 3 bases and J lost 7, with 8 bases in between. CDR3 length: 12 amino acids. Germline V CDR1 and CDR2: KGHDR, SFDVKD. The CDR3 nucleotides are TGTGCCACCAGTGATACTGAGGGGACCCAGTACTTC. Translated, it gives CATSDTEGTQYF.

About this clonotype itself: A clone one base away is much larger, so this may be a read error. J is TRBJ1-4 and V is TRBV27, with D tentatively TRBD1 (5 bases). CDR1 MNHEY and CDR2 SMNVEV come from the germline V gene (reference sequence). CDR3 length: 15 amino acids. Written as DNA, the CDR3 is TGTGGCAGCAGCCGTGCGGGGGCAACTAATGAAAAACTGTTTTTT. It translates to CGSSRAGATNEKLFF.

At least ten counts were recorded for this clonotype. This chain connects TRBV20-1 to TRBJ1-4; possibly TRBD1 for D (5 bases). Germline values: CDR1 DFQATT, CDR2 SNEGSKA (reference sequence). Trimming took off 3 bases at V and 5 bases at J, with 13 bases between the two ends. There are 14 residues in the CDR3. CDR3 in DNA: TGCAGTGCTAGCCCCGGACAATCGAATGAAAAACTGTTTTTT. Protein product: CSASPGQSNEKLFF.

Concerning this clonotype: This may stem from a read error, because a much larger clone lies one nucleotide away. The J gene is TRBJ1-2, the V gene TRBV4-3; possible D gene TRBD1, 6 bases. The germline gives CDR1 LGHNA, CDR2 YSLEER. The CDR3 contains 16 residues. The CDR3 sequence: CASSQTRGTSNYGDTF. The CDR3 bases are TGCGCCAGCAGCCAAACCAGGGGAACCTCTAACTATGGCGACACCTTC.

The V gene is TRBV6-2 or TRBV6-3, the J gene TRBJ1-4; D gene uncertain. Germline assignment: CDR1 MNHEY and CDR2 SVGEGT. Trimming cost V 6 bases and J 4 bases, with 12 bases left between them. The CDR3 has 14 amino acids. The CDR3 sequence: CASSYGSRNEKLFF. The CDR3 nucleotides are TGTGCCAGCAGCTACGGCAGCCGTAATGAAAAACTGTTTTTT.

Ten or more counts support this clonotype. The gene calls are TRBV5-1 and TRBJ2-5; 8 bases agree with TRBD2. V trimming: 3 bases; J trimming: 5 bases; junction bases outside the gene matches: 9. The CDR3 length is 15 residues. Germline CDR1 SGHRS, CDR2 YFSETQ. CDR3 loop: CASSWSGTSGETQYF. The CDR3 coding sequence is TGCGCCAGCAGCTGGTCAGGGACTAGTGGGGAGACCCAGTACTTC. Based on the CDR3 plus reference TRBV5-1 and TRBJ2-5, the full variable domain is KAGVTQTPRYLIKTRGQQVTLSCSPISGHRSVSWYQQTPGQGLQFLFEYFSETQRNKGNFPGRFSGRQFSNSRSEMNVSTLELGDSALYLCASSWSGTSGETQYFGPGTRLLVL.

In its sample, this clonotype was seen many times. V is TRBV4-1 and J is TRBJ1-6, with D possibly TRBD1 on 6 matching bases. The CDR3 loop spans 14 amino acids. Trimming took off 3 bases at V and 11 bases at J, with 14 bases between the two ends. Germline-derived CDR1 and CDR2 are MGHRA and YSYEKL. The chain's CDR3 is CASSQPGEQPPLHF. The CDR3 DNA reads as TGCGCCAGCAGCCAGCCAGGGGAACAGCCACCCCTCCACTTT.

This clonotype came up many times. The J gene is TRBJ2-3, the V gene TRBV7-2, with 9 bases identical to TRBD2. CDR1 SGHTA and CDR2 FQGNSA come from the germline V gene. Unmatched junction bases numbered 8, after V lost 5 bases and J lost 5 bases. The CDR3 loop spans 15 amino acids. CDR3 in amino acids: CASSPRGGLKDTQYF. The CDR3 DNA sequence: TGTGCCAGCAGCCCGCGGGGGGGCCTTAAAGATACGCAGTATTTT.